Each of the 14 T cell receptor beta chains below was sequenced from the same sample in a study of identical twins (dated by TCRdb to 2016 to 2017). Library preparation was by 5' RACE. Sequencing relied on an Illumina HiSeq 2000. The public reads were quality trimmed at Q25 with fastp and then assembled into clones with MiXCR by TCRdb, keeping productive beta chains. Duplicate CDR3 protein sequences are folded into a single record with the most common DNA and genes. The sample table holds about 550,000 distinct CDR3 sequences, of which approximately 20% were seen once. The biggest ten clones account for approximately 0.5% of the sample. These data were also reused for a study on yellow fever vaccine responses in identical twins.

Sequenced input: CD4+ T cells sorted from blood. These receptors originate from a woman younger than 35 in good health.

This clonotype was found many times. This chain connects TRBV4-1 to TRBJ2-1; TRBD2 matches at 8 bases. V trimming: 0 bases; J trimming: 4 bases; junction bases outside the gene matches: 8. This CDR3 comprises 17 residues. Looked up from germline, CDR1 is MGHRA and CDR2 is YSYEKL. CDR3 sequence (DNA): TGCGCCAGCAGCCAAGATAGCGGGACAATAAAATACAATGAGCAGTTCTTC. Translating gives CASSQDSGTIKYNEQFF.

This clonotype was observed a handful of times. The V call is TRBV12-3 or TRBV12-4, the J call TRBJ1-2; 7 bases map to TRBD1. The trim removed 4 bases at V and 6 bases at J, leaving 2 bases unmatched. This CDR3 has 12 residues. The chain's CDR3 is CASSWDSHGYTF. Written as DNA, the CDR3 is TGTGCCAGCAGTTGGGACAGCCATGGCTACACCTTC.

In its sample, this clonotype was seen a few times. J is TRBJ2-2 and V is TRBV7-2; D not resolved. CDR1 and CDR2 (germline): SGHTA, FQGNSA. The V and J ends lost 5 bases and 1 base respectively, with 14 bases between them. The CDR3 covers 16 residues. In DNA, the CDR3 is TGTGCCAGCAGCCGCCGCCACCTAGGGAACACCGGGGAGCTGTTTTTT. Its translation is CASSRRHLGNTGELFF.

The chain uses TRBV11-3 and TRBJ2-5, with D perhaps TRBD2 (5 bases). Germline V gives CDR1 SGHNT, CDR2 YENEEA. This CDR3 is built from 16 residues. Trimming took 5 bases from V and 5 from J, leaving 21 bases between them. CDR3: CASSKSASGGSETQYF. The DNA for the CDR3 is TGTGCCAGCAGCAAAAGCGCCAGCGGTGGGTCCGAGACCCAGTACTTC.

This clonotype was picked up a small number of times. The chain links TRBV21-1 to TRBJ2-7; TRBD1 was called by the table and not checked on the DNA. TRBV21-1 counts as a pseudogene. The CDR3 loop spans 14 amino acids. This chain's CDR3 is CASSKEGTSYEQYF. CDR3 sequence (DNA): TGTGCCAGCAGCAAAGAAGGGACATCCTACGAGCAGTACTTC.

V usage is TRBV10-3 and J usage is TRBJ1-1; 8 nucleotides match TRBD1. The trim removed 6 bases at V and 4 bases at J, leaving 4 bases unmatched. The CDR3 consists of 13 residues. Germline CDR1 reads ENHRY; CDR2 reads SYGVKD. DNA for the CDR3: TGTGCCATCAGCCGACAGGGGACCACTGAAGCTTTCTTT. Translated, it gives CAISRQGTTEAFF.

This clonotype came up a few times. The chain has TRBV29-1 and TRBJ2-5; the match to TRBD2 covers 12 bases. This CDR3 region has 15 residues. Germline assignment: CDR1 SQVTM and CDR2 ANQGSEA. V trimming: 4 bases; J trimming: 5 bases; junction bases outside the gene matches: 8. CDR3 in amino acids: CSVGLAGGPSETQYF. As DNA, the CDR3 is TGCAGCGTTGGGCTAGCGGGAGGGCCCTCTGAGACCCAGTACTTC. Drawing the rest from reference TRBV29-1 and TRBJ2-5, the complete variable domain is SAVISQKPSRDICQRGTSLTIQCQVDSQVTMMFWYRQQPGQSLTLIATANQGSEATYESGFVIDKFPISRPNLTFSTLTVSNMSPEDSSIYLCSVGLAGGPSETQYFGPGTRLLVL.

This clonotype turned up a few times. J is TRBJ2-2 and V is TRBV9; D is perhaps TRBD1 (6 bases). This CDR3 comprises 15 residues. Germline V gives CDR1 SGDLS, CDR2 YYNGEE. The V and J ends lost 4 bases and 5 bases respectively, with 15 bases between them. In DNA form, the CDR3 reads TGTGCCAGCAGCCCTAGACAGGACTCAACCGGGGAGCTGTTTTTT. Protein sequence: CASSPRQDSTGELFF.

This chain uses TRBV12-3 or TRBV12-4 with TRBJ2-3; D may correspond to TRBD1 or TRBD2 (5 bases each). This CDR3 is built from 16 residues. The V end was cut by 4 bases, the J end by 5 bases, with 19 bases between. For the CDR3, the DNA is TGTGCCAGCAGTTGGGGGACCCGACGACAGAAAGATACGCAGTATTTT. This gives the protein CASSWGTRRQKDTQYF.

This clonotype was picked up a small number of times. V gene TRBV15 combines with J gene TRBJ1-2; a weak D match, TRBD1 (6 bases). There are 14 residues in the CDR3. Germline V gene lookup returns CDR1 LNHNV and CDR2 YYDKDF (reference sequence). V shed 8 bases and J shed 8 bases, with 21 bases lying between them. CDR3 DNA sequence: TGTGCCACCCACAGAGGGGGGGAAGGGGAAGGCTACACCTTC. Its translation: CATHRGGEGEGYTF. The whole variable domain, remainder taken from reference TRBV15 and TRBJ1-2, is DAMVIQNPRYQVTQFGKPVTLSCSQTLNHNVMYWYQQKSSQAPKLLFHYYDKDFNNEADTPDNFQSRRPNTSFCFLDIRSPGLGDTAMYLCATHRGGEGEGYTFGSGTRLTVV.

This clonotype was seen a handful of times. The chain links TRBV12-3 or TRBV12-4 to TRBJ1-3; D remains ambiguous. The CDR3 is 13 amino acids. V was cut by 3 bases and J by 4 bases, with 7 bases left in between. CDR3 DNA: TGTGCCAGCAGTTTCGGGCAGGGAAACACCATATATTTT. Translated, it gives CASSFGQGNTIYF.

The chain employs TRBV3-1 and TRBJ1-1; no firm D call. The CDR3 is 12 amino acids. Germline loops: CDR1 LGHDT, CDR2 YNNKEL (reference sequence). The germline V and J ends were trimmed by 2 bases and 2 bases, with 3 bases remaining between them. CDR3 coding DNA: TGTGCCAGCAGCCAATATAACACTGAAGCTTTCTTT. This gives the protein CASSQYNTEAFF.

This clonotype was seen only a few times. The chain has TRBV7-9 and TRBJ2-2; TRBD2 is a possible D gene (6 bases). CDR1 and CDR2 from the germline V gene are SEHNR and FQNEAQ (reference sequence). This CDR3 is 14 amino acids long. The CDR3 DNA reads TGTGCTTACGGGGAGGCTGCGAACACCGGGGAGCTGTTTTTT. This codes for CAYGEAANTGELFF.

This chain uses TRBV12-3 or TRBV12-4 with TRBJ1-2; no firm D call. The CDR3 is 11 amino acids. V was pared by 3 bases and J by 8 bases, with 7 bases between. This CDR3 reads CASSFLWGYTF. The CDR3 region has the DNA TGTGCCAGCAGTTTCCTTTGGGGCTACACCTTC.